This TCR beta chain was observed in a study of T cell responses to AZD1222 COVID-19 vaccine. TCRdb's copy holds only in-frame clones and misses some; the assay was immunoSEQ multiplex PCR. The data show around 100,000 clones, with roughly 87% seen just once and about 17% held by the top ten. Overall study findings and caveats: Only six or seven AZD1222 recipients were seropositive at baseline.

This clone was observed once. The antigen is undetermined. Between the trimmed V and J ends, which lost 6 bases and 8 bases, there was a span of 11 bases. The CDR3 spans 13 residues. The sample here was peripheral blood, taken on day 0 of AZD1222 vaccination. The receptor's source is an adult in good health. The chain uses TRBV12-3 or TRBV12-4 and TRBJ1-6, with D unresolved. CDR3 in amino acids: CASSLGSYSPLHF. In DNA form, the CDR3 reads TGTGCCAGCAGCTTGGGAAGCTATTCACCCCTCCACTTT.